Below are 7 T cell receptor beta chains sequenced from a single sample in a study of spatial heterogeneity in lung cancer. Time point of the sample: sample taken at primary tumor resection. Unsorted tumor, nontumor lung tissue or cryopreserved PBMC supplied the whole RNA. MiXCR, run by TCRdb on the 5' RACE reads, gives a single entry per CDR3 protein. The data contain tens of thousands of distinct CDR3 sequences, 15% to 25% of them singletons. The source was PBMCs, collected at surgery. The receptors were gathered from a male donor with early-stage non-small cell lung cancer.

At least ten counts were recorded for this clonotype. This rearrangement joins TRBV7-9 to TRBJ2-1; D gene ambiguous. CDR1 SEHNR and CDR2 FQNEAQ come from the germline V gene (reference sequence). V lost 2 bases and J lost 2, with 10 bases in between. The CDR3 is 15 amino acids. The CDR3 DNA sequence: TGTGCCAGCAGCTTATACCCGGCACCCTACAATGAGCAGTTCTTC. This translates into CASSLYPAPYNEQFF.

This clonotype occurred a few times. The CDR3 nucleotides read TGCGCCAGCAGCACGTTAGGGGATTCACCCCTCCACTTT. Residues: CASSTLGDSPLHF. This sequence joins TRBV5-1 and TRBJ1-6; the D gene is possibly TRBD1 (5 bases). Deletions cut 4 bases from V and 8 bases from J, with 10 bases between. Per the germline V gene, CDR1 is SGHRS and CDR2 is YFSETQ. CDR3 size: 13 residues.

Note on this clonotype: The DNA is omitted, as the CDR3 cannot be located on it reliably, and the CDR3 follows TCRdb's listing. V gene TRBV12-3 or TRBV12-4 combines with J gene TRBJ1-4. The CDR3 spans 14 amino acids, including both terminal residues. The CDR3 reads CASSPRRGGKNCFF.

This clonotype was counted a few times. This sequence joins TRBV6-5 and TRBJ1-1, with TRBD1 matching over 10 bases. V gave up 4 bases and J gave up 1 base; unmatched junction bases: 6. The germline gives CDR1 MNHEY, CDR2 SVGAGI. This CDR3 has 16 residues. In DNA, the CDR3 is TGTGCCAGCAGTTCCGGACAGGGGGTTAAGAACACTGAAGCTTTCTTT. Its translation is CASSSGQGVKNTEAFF.

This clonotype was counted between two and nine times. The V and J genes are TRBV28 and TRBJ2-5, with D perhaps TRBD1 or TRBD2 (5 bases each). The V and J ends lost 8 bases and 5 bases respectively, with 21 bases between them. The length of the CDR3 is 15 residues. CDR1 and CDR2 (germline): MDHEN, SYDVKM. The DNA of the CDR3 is TGTGCCAGCGCCGCGACCGGGACCCAGGGCGAGACCCAGTACTTC. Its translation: CASAATGTQGETQYF.

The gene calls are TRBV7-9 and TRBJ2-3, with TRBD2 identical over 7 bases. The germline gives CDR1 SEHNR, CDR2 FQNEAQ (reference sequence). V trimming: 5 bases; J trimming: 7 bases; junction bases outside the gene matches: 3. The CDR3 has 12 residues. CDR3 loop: CASSTSGNTQYF. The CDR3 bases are TGTGCCAGCAGCACCAGCGGGAATACGCAGTATTTT.

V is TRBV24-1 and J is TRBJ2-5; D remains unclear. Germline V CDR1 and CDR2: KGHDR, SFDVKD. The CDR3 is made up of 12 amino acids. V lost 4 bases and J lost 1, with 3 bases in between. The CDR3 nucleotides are TGTGCCACCAGTGACCCCCAAGAGACCCAGTACTTC. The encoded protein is CATSDPQETQYF.